These 10 T cell receptor beta chains were sequenced from one sample in a study of response to subunit inactivated influenza vaccine. TCRdb fed the RT-PCR reads into MiXCR, producing one record per CDR3 protein. The top ten clones hold around 14% of a sample with 540,000 or so distinct CDR3 sequences, about an eighth of them seen once. Specimen: PBMCs from blood, collected roughly 47 days after vaccination. Receptor source: a man aged 45-65 years who received an inactivated influenza vaccine.

This clonotype was detected only a few times. The V call is TRBV4-2, the J call TRBJ2-6; the D gene is possibly TRBD2 (5 bases). Between the trimmed V and J ends, which lost 3 bases and 2 bases, there was a span of 8 bases. There are 15 residues in the CDR3. The V gene's germline CDR1 is LGHNA and CDR2 YNFKEQ. The CDR3 is CASSHGSTGANVLTF. The CDR3 DNA reads as TGTGCCAGCAGCCATGGGAGTACTGGGGCCAACGTCCTGACTTTC.

This clonotype was recorded many times. This sequence joins TRBV24-1 and TRBJ2-1, with 8 bases fitting TRBD1. Germline trimming cut 3 bases from V and 0 bases from J; bases unmatched to any gene: 3. Germline CDR1 KGHDR, CDR2 SFDVKD. This CDR3 contains 16 residues. CDR3 region: CATSDPTGGSYNEQFF. Here the CDR3 DNA reads TGTGCCACCAGTGATCCAACAGGGGGCTCCTACAATGAGCAGTTCTTC.

This chain connects TRBV6-1 to TRBJ1-1, with D perhaps TRBD1 (6 bases). This CDR3 contains 13 residues. Trimming pared 8 bases from V and 1 base from J, leaving 11 bases between. CDR1 and CDR2 from the germline V gene are MNHNS and SASEGT. The CDR3 DNA reads TGTGCCAGCCGACAGGCGACGAACACTGAAGCTTTCTTT. Amino acids: CASRQATNTEAFF.

This clonotype was counted only a few times. V and J are TRBV7-8 and TRBJ1-3, with unresolved D. Germline V gene data show CDR1 as SGHVS and CDR2 as FQNEAQ. The CDR3 is 16 residues long. V shed 5 bases and J shed 0 bases, with 14 bases lying between them. CDR3 protein: CASSLGGALSGNTIYF. The CDR3 bases are TGTGCCAGCAGCCTCGGCGGCGCTCTCTCTGGAAACACCATATATTTT.

This clonotype occurred many times. The chain uses TRBV5-1 and TRBJ2-1; D may be TRBD2 (5 bases). Germline CDR1 reads SGHRS; CDR2 reads YFSETQ. V was shortened by 5 bases and J by 8 bases, with 14 bases between the two germline ends. CDR3 length: 13 residues. The CDR3 protein is CASSPVGNYEQFF. In DNA, the CDR3 is TGCGCCAGCAGTCCTGTCGGGAATTATGAGCAGTTCTTC.

In its sample, this clonotype was seen a few times. The chain employs TRBV2 and TRBJ1-1, with 12 bases that match TRBD1. CDR3 length: 16 residues. The V segment lost 3 bases and the J segment 6 bases; nucleotides outside the gene matches: 8. CDR1 and CDR2 from the germline V gene are SNHLY and FYNNEI. In nucleotides, the CDR3 is TGTGCCAGCAGTGAGGGGACAGGGGGCAAGAGAGCTGAAGCTTTCTTT. This translates into CASSEGTGGKRAEAFF.

This clonotype was detected only a few times. The V gene is TRBV5-1, the J gene TRBJ2-5; no firm D call. The germline CDR1 and CDR2 sequences are SGHRS and YFSETQ. The CDR3 totals 13 residues. V lost 0 bases to trimming and J lost 3 bases, with 6 bases between them. Written as DNA, the CDR3 is TGCGCCAGCAGCTTGGCGGTAAAAGAGACCCAGTACTTC. Amino acids: CASSLAVKETQYF.

A few counts support this clonotype. The V gene is TRBV29-1, the J gene TRBJ1-1; D is ambiguous. Germline V gene sequence: CDR1 SQVTM, CDR2 ANQGSEA. Trimming removed 7 bases from V and 6 bases from J, with 12 bases in between. There are 11 residues in the CDR3. In nucleotides, the CDR3 is TGCAGCGGCTGGGAGGCCGCTGAAGCTTTCTTT. Translation gives CSGWEAAEAFF. Supplemented by reference TRBV29-1 and TRBJ1-1, the full variable domain reads SAVISQKPSRDICQRGTSLTIQCQVDSQVTMMFWYRQQPGQSLTLIATANQGSEATYESGFVIDKFPISRPNLTFSTLTVSNMSPEDSSIYLCSGWEAAEAFFGQGTRLTVV.

This clonotype was picked up a small number of times. The chain joins TRBV4-1 to TRBJ1-1; no firm D call. CDR3 length: 15 amino acids. Germline V CDR1 and CDR2: MGHRA, YSYEKL. Deletions cut 0 bases from V and 4 bases from J, with 12 bases between. CDR3 amino acids: CASSQDRAPGTEAFF. As DNA, the CDR3 is TGCGCCAGCAGCCAAGATAGGGCCCCGGGCACTGAAGCTTTCTTT.

The CDR3 loop reads CSARYTVNQPQHF. CDR3 DNA sequence: TGCAGTGCTAGGTACACAGTCAATCAGCCCCAGCATTTT. The chain has TRBV20-1 and TRBJ1-5; D call uncertain. Trimming stripped 3 bases from V and 3 bases from J, with 9 bases between. The CDR3 covers 13 residues. Germline V gene data show CDR1 as DFQATT and CDR2 as SNEGSKA (reference sequence).